A single sample is the source of the 24 T cell receptor beta chains below, sequenced in a study of graft-versus-host responses after intestinal transplantation. Generated by immunoSEQ multiplex PCR, the TCRdb table keeps only in-frame clones and is missing some. The sample consists of around 55,000 clones, roughly 90% of them appearing once. The antigens for these receptors are not known. The specimen was unstimulated CD4+ T cells sorted from spleen or lymph node cells, collected before transplant. These receptors were taken from a human donor who was the organ donor for an intestinal transplant.

This clone was seen more than once but under ten times. V and J are TRBV30 and TRBJ1-1, with unresolved D. The V gene's germline CDR1 is GTSNPN and CDR2 SVGIG (reference sequence). V gave up 0 bases and J gave up 8 bases, with 10 bases separating them. The CDR3 has 12 amino acids. The DNA of the CDR3 is TGTGCCTGGAGTGTAACAGTAATAGAAGCTTTCTTT. Protein sequence: CAWSVTVIEAFF.

The chain uses TRBV19 and TRBJ2-1, with 7 bases matching TRBD1. Germline V gene sequence: CDR1 LNHDA, CDR2 SQIVND (reference sequence). V dropped 7 bases and J dropped 7; count of bases not matched to a gene: 10. There are 14 residues in the CDR3. CDR3 sequence (DNA): TGTGCCAGTATGTGGTCAGGGGGTCGGAATGAGCAGTTCTTC. Translated, it gives CASMWSGGRNEQFF.

The chain couples TRBV28 to TRBJ2-7; 9 nucleotides align to TRBD1. The germline gives CDR1 MDHEN, CDR2 SYDVKM. The CDR3 length is 15 residues. V lost 6 bases, J lost 3 bases, and 9 bases stayed unmatched. The CDR3 nucleotides are TGTGCCAGCAGCCAGGGGACAGGGCCGTTCTACGAGCAGTACTTC. Its protein product is CASSQGTGPFYEQYF.

V and J are TRBV2 and TRBJ2-3; tentatively, D is TRBD2 (5 bases). The CDR3 covers 14 residues. The V and J ends lost 10 bases and 2 bases respectively, with 16 bases between them. Germline CDR1 is SNHLY and CDR2 is FYNNEI. The CDR3 region is CANRRRSDTDTQYF. CDR3 nucleotides: TGTGCCAACCGCCGGAGGTCTGACACAGATACGCAGTATTTT.

The rearrangement uses TRBV30 and TRBJ1-3; D not resolved. With 2 bases removed from V and 0 bases from J, the gap between germline ends came to 8 bases. This CDR3 comprises 14 residues. Germline V CDR1 and CDR2: GTSNPN, SVGIG (reference sequence). CDR3 amino acids: CAWSSGFSGNTIYF. Here the CDR3 DNA reads TGTGCCTGGAGTAGCGGGTTCTCTGGAAACACCATATATTTT. The full variable domain, with the rest looked up from reference TRBV30 and TRBJ1-3, is SQTIHQWPATLVQPVGSPLSLECTVEGTSNPNLYWYRQAAGRGLQLLFYSVGIGQISSEVPQNLSASRPQDRQFILSSKKLLLSDSGFYLCAWSSGFSGNTIYFGEGSWLTVV.

This chain connects TRBV5-4 to TRBJ2-6, with D hard to call. The length of the CDR3 is 16 residues. V lost 5 bases to trimming and J lost 0 bases, with 12 bases between them. Germline CDR1 is SGHNT and CDR2 is YYREEE (reference sequence). The chain's CDR3 is CASRDGPTSGANVLTF. DNA for the CDR3: TGTGCCAGCAGAGATGGGCCGACCTCTGGGGCCAACGTCCTGACTTTC.

This chain connects TRBV7-8 to TRBJ2-2, with 11 positions matching TRBD2. CDR1 SGHVS and CDR2 FQNEAQ come from the germline V gene. V lost 5 bases to trimming and J lost 4 bases; unmatched junction nucleotides: 6. The CDR3 spans 16 residues. The CDR3 DNA is TGTGCCAGCAGCCTAGGGACTAGCGGATCCACCGGGGAGCTGTTTTTT. Its translation is CASSLGTSGSTGELFF.

The chain's CDR3 is CASSLGTGKETQYF. CDR3 DNA sequence: TGTGCCAGCAGCTTAGGCACGGGAAAGGAGACCCAGTACTTC. This sequence joins TRBV7-2 and TRBJ2-5; tentative D call: TRBD2 (5 bases). Per germline, CDR1 SGHTA and CDR2 FQGNSA. The CDR3 totals 14 residues. The V end lost 1 base, the J end lost 5 bases, and 11 bases lay between the germline ends.

This sequence joins TRBV7-2 and TRBJ1-5, with TRBD1 identical over 8 bases. Germline loops: CDR1 SGHTA, CDR2 FQGNSA. The ends lost 0 bases at V and 7 bases at J; junction bases unmatched: 8. This CDR3 is 16 amino acids long. The CDR3 reads CASSLAPGTGGQPQHF. CDR3 in DNA: TGTGCCAGCAGCTTAGCCCCCGGGACAGGTGGACAGCCCCAGCATTTT.

The CDR3 DNA reads TGTGCCAGCAGCCAAATTGACAGGGTCAAACTGTTTTTT. Amino acid sequence: CASSQIDRVKLFF. The V gene is TRBV28, the J gene TRBJ1-4; 7 bases agree with TRBD1. The ends lost 6 bases at V and 11 bases at J; junction bases unmatched: 9. Germline loops: CDR1 MDHEN, CDR2 SYDVKM. The CDR3 covers 13 residues. Drawing the rest from reference TRBV28 and TRBJ1-4, the complete variable domain is DVKVTQSSRYLVKRTGEKVFLECVQDMDHENMFWYRQDPGLGLRLIYFSYDVKMKEKGDIPEGYSVSREKKERFSLILESASTNQTSMYLCASSQIDRVKLFFGSGTQLSVL.

The chain recombines TRBV9 with TRBJ2-2; tentatively, D is TRBD2 (6 bases). V was pared by 0 bases and J by 5 bases, with 11 bases between. Germline CDR1 and CDR2: SGDLS and YYNGEE. The CDR3 totals 15 residues. CDR3 protein: CASSVAGVSTGELFF. The DNA for the CDR3 is TGTGCCAGCAGCGTAGCGGGAGTTTCGACCGGGGAGCTGTTTTTT. The full variable domain, its missing parts supplied by reference TRBV9 and TRBJ2-2, is DSGVTQTPKHLITATGQRVTLRCSPRSGDLSVYWYQQSLDQGLQFLIQYYNGEERAKGNILERFSAQQFPDLHSELNLSSLELGDSALYFCASSVAGVSTGELFFGEGSRLTVL.

This sequence joins TRBV7-9 and TRBJ2-4; 8 bases map to TRBD2. The germline V gene encodes CDR1 SEHNR and CDR2 FQNEAQ (reference sequence). This CDR3 is built from 16 residues. Trimming removed 7 bases from V and 1 base from J; junction bases left unmatched: 9. The CDR3 DNA follows: TGTGCCAGCACCGTCAGCGGGAGCGGGGCCAAAAACATTCAGTACTTC. Translation: CASTVSGSGAKNIQYF. Full variable domain (missing parts from reference TRBV7-9 and TRBJ2-4): DTGVSQNPRHKITKRGQNVTFRCDPISEHNRLYWYRQTLGQGPEFLTYFQNEAQLEKSRLLSDRFSAERPKGSFSTLEIQRTEQGDSAMYLCASTVSGSGAKNIQYFGAGTRLSVL.

V usage is TRBV28 and J usage is TRBJ1-5; D is unclear. Looked up from germline, CDR1 is MDHEN and CDR2 is SYDVKM. V shed 5 bases and J shed 11 bases, with 22 bases lying between them. The CDR3 is 15 amino acids. DNA of the CDR3: TGTGCCAGCAGTCCTAGCCGGCGAATAAATCTAGCCCAGCATTTT. Protein product: CASSPSRRINLAQHF.

V gene TRBV5-4 combines with J gene TRBJ1-2; TRBD1 agrees at 7 bases. CDR1 is SGHNT, CDR2 YYREEE, per germline (reference sequence). The V segment lost 1 base and the J segment 4 bases; nucleotides outside the gene matches: 4. The CDR3 runs to 14 residues. This chain's CDR3 is CASSLTGDFYGYTF. Here the CDR3 DNA reads TGTGCCAGCAGCTTGACAGGGGATTTCTATGGCTACACCTTC.

This rearrangement joins TRBV9 to TRBJ1-2; 7 bases map to TRBD1. Trimming cost V 3 bases and J 4 bases; bases outside gene matches: 9. Germline values: CDR1 SGDLS, CDR2 YYNGEE. This CDR3 is built from 15 residues. The CDR3 loop reads CASSGQGAGGYGYTF. The CDR3 DNA follows: TGTGCCAGCAGCGGACAAGGGGCAGGGGGCTATGGCTACACCTTC.

The chain couples TRBV28 to TRBJ1-5, with no clear D. The length of the CDR3 is 12 residues. V was pared by 2 bases and J by 6 bases, with 5 bases between. Germline V gene data show CDR1 as MDHEN and CDR2 as SYDVKM. The CDR3 protein is CASSLTVQPQHF. The DNA for the CDR3 is TGTGCCAGCAGTTTAACGGTTCAGCCCCAGCATTTT.

As to this clone: This same CDR3 is encoded by further DNA sequences in the sample. The V gene is TRBV7-2, the J gene TRBJ2-1, with D perhaps matching TRBD1 (5 bases). CDR1 and CDR2 from the germline V gene are SGHTA and FQGNSA. Trimming cost V 6 bases and J 11 bases, with 29 bases left between them. This CDR3 spans 17 amino acids. The CDR3 sequence: CASSQRSGSGFQGKQFF. DNA of the CDR3: TGTGCCAGCAGTCAACGGTCCGGCTCGGGTTTCCAGGGAAAGCAGTTCTTC.

This clone appeared once. V and J are TRBV6-4 and TRBJ1-1; 7 bases line up with TRBD1. Germline assignment: CDR1 MRHNA and CDR2 SNTAGT. The junction had 0 bases not matched to a gene; V was cut back by 4 bases and J by 1 base. This CDR3 comprises 13 residues. The CDR3 nucleotides are TGTGCCAGCAGTGGACAGGGGAACACTGAAGCTTTCTTT. It codes for CASSGQGNTEAFF.

This clone is a singleton in its sample. The chain has TRBV5-1 and TRBJ2-7; TRBD2 matches at 7 bases. V trimming: 4 bases; J trimming: 3 bases; junction bases outside the gene matches: 16. Germline CDR1 reads SGHRS; CDR2 reads YFSETQ. There are 17 residues in the CDR3. Here the CDR3 reads CASSLRPPLAYDYEQYF. The CDR3 DNA follows: TGCGCCAGCAGCCTCCGGCCCCCACTAGCGTACGACTACGAGCAGTACTTC.

This chain joins TRBV28 and TRBJ1-1; D ambiguous. V lost 2 bases and J lost 2, with 9 bases in between. This CDR3 contains 14 residues. Looked up from germline, CDR1 is MDHEN and CDR2 is SYDVKM. The CDR3 coding sequence is TGTGCCAGCAGTTTACGAGCTCTCAACACTGAAGCTTTCTTT. This sequence encodes CASSLRALNTEAFF.

This rearrangement joins TRBV7-6 to TRBJ1-3, with a possible D match to TRBD1 (6 bases). The V and J ends lost 5 bases and 0 bases respectively, with 11 bases between them. Per the germline V gene, CDR1 is SGHVS and CDR2 is FNYEAQ. The CDR3 covers 15 residues. The CDR3 is CASSAGTNSGNTIYF. CDR3 bases: TGTGCCAGCAGCGCCGGGACAAACTCTGGAAACACCATATATTTT.

V usage is TRBV7-2 and J usage is TRBJ2-5; D might be TRBD2 (6 bases). This CDR3 region has 14 residues. V dropped 1 base and J dropped 2 bases, with 8 bases sitting between them. Germline CDR1 SGHTA, CDR2 FQGNSA. CDR3 region: CASSLGGAQETQYF. In DNA form, the CDR3 reads TGTGCCAGCAGCTTAGGCGGGGCACAAGAGACCCAGTACTTC. The complete variable domain, with remaining parts taken from reference TRBV7-2 and TRBJ2-5, reads GAGVSQSPSNKVTEKGKDVELRCDPISGHTALYWYRQSLGQGLEFLIYFQGNSAPDKSGLPSDRFSAERTGGSVSTLTIQRTQQEDSAVYLCASSLGGAQETQYFGPGTRLLVL.

This chain joins TRBV6-5 and TRBJ2-1; TRBD2 matches at 7 bases. The junction had 9 bases not matched to a gene; V was cut back by 5 bases and J by 8 bases. The germline CDR1 and CDR2 sequences are MNHEY and SVGAGI. This CDR3 spans 14 amino acids. CDR3 amino acids: CASSLLAGAYEQFF. CDR3 in DNA: TGTGCCAGCAGTCTCCTGGCGGGAGCGTATGAGCAGTTCTTC.

The J gene is TRBJ2-1, the V gene TRBV7-2; no definite D call. There are 15 residues in the CDR3. Germline lookup yields CDR1 SGHTA and CDR2 FQGNSA. V was shortened by 0 bases and J by 7 bases, with 13 bases between the two germline ends. Written as DNA, the CDR3 is TGTGCCAGCAGCTTAGCGGTTCTAGACCTTAATGAGCAGTTCTTC. Translation gives CASSLAVLDLNEQFF.